This entry concerns a single TCR beta chain. Unmatched junction bases numbered 7, after V lost 6 bases and J lost 6 bases. This CDR3 contains 15 residues. The germline gives CDR1 MNHEY, CDR2 SVGAGI. The data belong to a study of blood T cell repertoires in COVID-19. The assay was immunoSEQ multiplex PCR, and TCRdb's table has in-frame clones only and misses some. This sample yields roughly 170,000 clones, of which over 70% are seen a single time; 3.6% belongs to the top ten. The rearrangement links TRBV6-5 to TRBJ1-5; 11 bases agree with TRBD1. The TCR comes from a woman aged 50 to 60 in a cohort exposed to, infected with or recovered from COVID-19 (not recorded which). Sequencing was carried out using PBMCs or T cells enriched from blood (not recorded which). The DNA of the CDR3 is TGTGCCAGCAGAGATGGACAGGGGGCCAGTCAGCCCCAGCATTTT. It is translated as CASRDGQGASQPQHF.